The present entry profiles one TCR beta chain with its context. Its recognized antigen is unknown. The input lacks base qualities; no much larger clone sits a single base away. Sequences SGHVS (CDR1) and FQNEAQ (CDR2) are obtained from the germline V gene. V and J lose 5 bases and 5 bases, and a span of 15 bases separates them. The CDR3 runs 14 residues from the cysteine to the phenylalanine. The sequence is cut down to CDR3 DNA, 42 bases in frame from base 1. This sample stems from a study of blood T cells in healthy people across ages (dated by TCRdb to about 2015). The study in broad terms: In model experiments, template switching captured about one uniquely barcoded TCR beta cDNA molecule for every two T cells. For two donors (one aged 18 to 29 and one aged 80 or older), the study analyzed two additional independent replicas of 1 million unique cDNA reads from the same blood draw. To avoid experimental bias, donors of different ages were spread randomly across the sequencing lanes. To track age-related changes in TCR beta repertoire diversity, the study relied on deep sequencing normalized with unique cDNA molecular identifiers. Four age groups were formed from the donors: young (average roughly 15 years), middle-aged (approximately 41), aged (approximately 60) and long-lived (approximately 80).

The investigation overall reported the following: Donor CMV infection status was unknown, potentially confounding age-related changes in expanded clonotypes. Observed TCR beta diversity per million T cells fell roughly linearly with age, and a significant reduction was already apparent by age roughly 40. Estimates of total diversity based on one million sequenced T cells were considered lower bounds and underestimates. A strong correlation was found between observed TCR beta diversity and the percentage of naive T cells measured by flow cytometry. The long-lived group showed more naive CD4+ T cells, fewer expanded clones and increased TCR diversity than the aged group, suggesting age selection. Since profiling was done on bulk unsorted PBMCs, naive and antigen-experienced compartments could not be conclusively compared.

Libraries were constructed by 5' RACE. Sequenced using an Illumina HiSeq 2500. A second PCR of about 7 to 12 cycles was run with a J-beta primer mix and a sample-barcoded 5' primer. A template-switch 5' adaptor carrying 12 random nucleotides introduced a unique molecular identifier onto each TCR beta cDNA molecule. Each sample yielded at least 3 million CDR3-containing paired-end reads. The Mint cDNA synthesis kit, primed by a TRBC-specific oligonucleotide, was used to synthesize first-strand cDNA from all RNA. All cDNA was treated with uracil-DNA glycosylase and then went through a first 18-cycle PCR with the universal primers M1SS and BC2_uni_R. The study's own analysis went as follows. For normalization, 1 million high-quality reads, each with a distinct molecular identifier, were randomly selected from each sample. Instead of being binned into consensus sequences, reads that shared molecular identifiers were thrown out. MiTCR, set to a Q25 quality threshold and the strictest error-elimination algorithm, was used for CDR3 identification, clonotype clustering and error correction. A nonparametric unseen species model with Euler transformation was used to estimate a lower bound on total TCR beta diversity. TCRdb's own reprocessing of the public reads used fastp at Q25 and MiXCR and kept productive beta chains. Each entry is one CDR3 protein sequence, shown with its most common DNA and genes. The V and J calls were determined by TCRdb, not by the authors. The sample table contains roughly 2 million distinct CDR3 sequences; only one count was recorded for around 50% of them. Roughly 2% of the sample belongs to the ten largest clones.

Donors were 39 systemically healthy Caucasian individuals from Russia aged roughly 6 to 90 years. Each donor gave 9.5 to 10 milliliters of peripheral blood, drawn into EDTA-treated Vacutainer tubes. Ficoll-Paque density-gradient centrifugation was used to isolate PBMCs, with at least 6.5 million per sample. Total RNA was extracted from PBMCs with Trizol reagent, with at least 6 micrograms obtained per sample. For every donor, flow cytometry on a PBMC aliquot measured the percentage of naive CD45RAhigh/CD27high T cells. Sequenced input: blood. This sequence uses TRBV7-8 and TRBJ1-2; matching of 5 bases hints at TRBD1 as the D gene. The receptor comes from a middle-aged woman in good health. Read as DNA, the sequence is TGTGCCAGCAGCACAACAGGAATATCTTATGGCTACACCTTC. This gives the protein CASSTTGISYGYTF.